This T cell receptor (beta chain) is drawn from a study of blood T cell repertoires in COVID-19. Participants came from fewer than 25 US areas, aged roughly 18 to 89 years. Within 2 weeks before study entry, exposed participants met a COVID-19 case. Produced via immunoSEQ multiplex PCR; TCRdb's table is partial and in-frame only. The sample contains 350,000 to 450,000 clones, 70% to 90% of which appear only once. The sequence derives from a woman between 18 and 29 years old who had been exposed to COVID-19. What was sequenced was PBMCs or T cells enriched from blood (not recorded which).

The chain's CDR3 is CASSPGQGKKDEQFF. The CDR3 nucleotides read TGTGCCAGCAGCCCGGGACAGGGGAAAAAGGATGAGCAGTTCTTC. The chain employs TRBV6-5 and TRBJ2-1; 10 nucleotides agree with TRBD1. CDR1 is MNHEY, CDR2 SVGAGI, per germline. With 6 bases clipped from V and 8 bases from J, the junction kept 10 bases outside the gene matches. The CDR3 runs to 15 residues.